One and the same sample provided the 8 T cell receptor beta chains below, sequenced in a study of blood T cells in healthy people across ages. The authors ran a second PCR of about 6 to 11 cycles using a sample-barcoded 5' primer and a J-beta primer mix. TCRdb re-called the 5' RACE reads through MiXCR, storing one row per CDR3 protein. Of approximately 680,000 distinct CDR3 sequences detected, around 32% appear once; the ten largest clones hold 15%. The sample comprised blood. Every receptor here comes from a woman at least 80 years old in good health.

The rearrangement links TRBV7-2 to TRBJ2-3, with D perhaps matching TRBD1 (6 bases). The CDR3 is 16 amino acids. V gave up 3 bases and J gave up 0 bases, with 13 bases separating them. Germline V gene sequence: CDR1 SGHTA, CDR2 FQGNSA. The CDR3 reads CASSFRGRDSTDTQYF. CDR3 DNA: TGTGCCAGCAGCTTCAGGGGCCGAGATAGCACAGATACGCAGTATTTT.

This rearrangement joins TRBV6-2 or TRBV6-3 to TRBJ2-7; D not resolved. The J call may be faulty, since TRBJ2-5 better matches the DNA end. Per the germline V gene, CDR1 is MNHEY and CDR2 is SVGEGT. The CDR3 contains 14 residues. In DNA form, the CDR3 reads TGTGCCAGCGCACCGGATTACGGGCCGGAGACCCAGTACTTC. It yields the protein CASAPDYGPETQYF.

This clonotype showed up just a few times. Being one base from a much bigger clone, this may be a read error. This rearrangement joins TRBV27 to TRBJ2-4, with 7 nucleotides matching TRBD1. The J call may be faulty, since TRBJ2-7 better matches the DNA end. The CDR3 loop spans 13 amino acids. Germline V gene lookup returns CDR1 MNHEY and CDR2 SMNVEV (reference sequence). The CDR3 loop is CAGSLRQGHEQYF. CDR3 DNA: TGTGCCGGCAGCCTGAGACAGGGCCACGAGCAGTACTTC.

This clonotype showed up many times. The rearrangement joins TRBV25-1 to TRBJ2-7, with a weak D call TRBD1 (5 bases). Germline V lookup: CDR1 MGHDK, CDR2 SYGVNS. The CDR3 totals 12 residues. V lost 5 bases to trimming and J lost 6 bases, with 11 bases between them. The CDR3 spells CASSPGHGEQYF. The DNA for the CDR3 is TGTGCCAGCAGTCCAGGGCACGGCGAGCAGTACTTC.

There are a few counts of this clonotype. The J gene is TRBJ2-5, the V gene TRBV30; 9 nucleotides align to TRBD2. The ends lost 8 bases at V and 5 bases at J; junction bases unmatched: 9. There are 13 residues in the CDR3. Germline V gene lookup returns CDR1 GTSNPN and CDR2 SVGIG (reference sequence). The CDR3 nucleotides read TGTGCCGTAGGCGGGGGGGGCGCGGAGACCCAGTACTTC. It translates to CAVGGGGAETQYF.

J is TRBJ1-2 and V is TRBV7-2; D is uncertain. Germline CDR1 and CDR2: SGHTA and FQGNSA. The CDR3 spans 12 residues. The V end lost 7 bases, the J end lost 4 bases, and 10 bases lay between the germline ends. CDR3 amino acids: CASNDQLYGYTF. The CDR3 DNA reads as TGTGCCAGCAATGACCAGCTCTATGGCTACACCTTC.

Many counts were recorded for this clonotype. The chain is built from TRBV3-1 and TRBJ1-1; D not certain. The V gene lost 4 bases and the J gene lost 6 bases, with 9 bases spanning the gap. The CDR3 is 12 residues long. The germline V gene has CDR1 LGHDT and CDR2 YNNKEL (reference sequence). CDR3 DNA: TGTGCCAGCAGCCCCCTGGGGTCTGAAGCTTTCTTT. Its translation is CASSPLGSEAFF. The full variable domain, its missing parts supplied by reference TRBV3-1 and TRBJ1-1, is DTAVSQTPKYLVTQMGNDKSIKCEQNLGHDTMYWYKQDSKKFLKIMFSYNNKELIINETVPNRFSPKSPDKAHLNLHINSLELGDSAVYFCASSPLGSEAFFGQGTRLTVV.

Concerning this clonotype: With a much larger clone just one base away, this may be a read error. The CDR3 DNA sequence: TGTGCCAGCAGTTTACCAGGGGTTCCCAACGAGCAGTTCTTC. This codes for CASSLPGVPNEQFF. The J gene is TRBJ2-1, the V gene TRBV12-3 or TRBV12-4; TRBD1 might be the D (6 bases). The CDR3 covers 14 residues. V was pared by 2 bases and J by 10 bases, with 15 bases between.